This TCR beta chain stems from a study of blood T cell repertoires in COVID-19. Background on the study: Researchers got acute and convalescent COVID-19 samples from the United States, Italy and Spain. Sample material is recorded as cDNA or gDNA derived from T cells, B-cell-depleted T cells, or PBMCs.

This clone appeared a single time. Germline V gives CDR1 SNHLY, CDR2 FYNNEI. This CDR3 contains 12 residues. V gave up 6 bases and J gave up 9 bases, with 11 bases separating them. Per the original methods: Amplification from reference gene primers served as the basis for estimated nucleated cell counts. Some clones are missing from TCRdb's copy, which holds only in-frame ones; the method was immunoSEQ multiplex PCR. V, J and clone size were drawn from that table, and D and trimming were deduced from the DNA. Of some 60,000 clones detected, about 77% appear once; the ten largest clones hold about 34%.

The TCR originated in a human donor in a cohort sampled during active COVID-19. Sequenced material: peripheral blood. The chain links TRBV2 to TRBJ2-2; D is possibly TRBD2 (6 bases). CDR3 nucleotides: TGTGCCAGCAGGGGGGGAGGATGGGAGCTGTTTTTT. Protein sequence: CASRGGGWELFF.